This record looks at one TCR beta chain sequence and its context. TCRdb's copy holds only in-frame clones and misses some; the assay was immunoSEQ multiplex PCR. Among approximately 600,000 clones, 90% to 95% were seen once, and the ten largest hold approximately 0.11%. The sample originates from a study of shared clonotypes between healthy human individuals. Naive CD8 cells lacked CD45RO, underwent positive selection for CCR7 and left out terminally differentiated effector memory CD45RA+ cells. Germline V gene sequence: CDR1 SGHAT, CDR2 FQNNGV. The V segment lost 5 bases and the J segment 8 bases; nucleotides outside the gene matches: 20. The CDR3 is 18 amino acids.

The chain links TRBV11-2 to TRBJ2-1, with TRBD2 identical over 8 bases. Sequenced: naive CD8+ T cells sorted from blood. The TCR comes from a woman aged 30 to 39 in good health. This CDR3 is CASSPYPLSGRARYEQFF. As DNA, the CDR3 is TGTGCCAGCAGCCCCTACCCCCTATCCGGGAGGGCGAGGTATGAGCAGTTCTTC.